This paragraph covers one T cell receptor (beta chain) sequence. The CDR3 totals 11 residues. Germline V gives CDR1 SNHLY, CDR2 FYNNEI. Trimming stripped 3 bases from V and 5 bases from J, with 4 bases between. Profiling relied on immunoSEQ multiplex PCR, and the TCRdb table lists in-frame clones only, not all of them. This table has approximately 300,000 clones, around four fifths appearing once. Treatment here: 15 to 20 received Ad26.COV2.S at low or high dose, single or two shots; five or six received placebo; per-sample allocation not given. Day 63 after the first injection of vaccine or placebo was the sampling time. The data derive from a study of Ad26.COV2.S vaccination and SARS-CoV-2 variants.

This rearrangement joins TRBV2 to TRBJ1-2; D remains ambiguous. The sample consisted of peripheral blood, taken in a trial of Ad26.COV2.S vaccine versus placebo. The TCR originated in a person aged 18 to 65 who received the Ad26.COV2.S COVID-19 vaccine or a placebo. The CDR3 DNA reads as TGTGCCAGCAGTGAGAATTATGGCTACACCTTC. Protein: CASSENYGYTF.